These T cell receptor beta chains were read from a single sample in a study of identifying expanded T cells in peripheral blood. TCRdb's table, derived via immunoSEQ multiplex PCR, lists solely in-frame clones and lacks some. This table holds approximately 90,000 clones, more than 75% found once. Sequencing used blood. All receptors come from a person aged 18 to 75 in good health. Each CDR3 is given with its conserved first and last residue. The D gene is left open where the match is weak. Not every row has a clone size; where given, it reads once, few, many or a size class.

cdr3_nt,cdr3_aa,j_call,v_call,d_call,clone_size
TGTGCCAGCAGCTTACTACAGGGAGGGGTAGATGGCTACACCTTC,CASSLLQGGVDGYTF,TRBJ1-2,TRBV5-4,.,.
TGTGCCAGCAGCGGCCCGGGACAGCCCTACGAGCAGTACTTC,CASSGPGQPYEQYF,TRBJ2-7,TRBV28,TRBD1,.
TGTGCCAGCAGTGAATGGAGGGGCGGGCAGCCCCAGCATTTT,CASSEWRGGQPQHF,TRBJ1-5,TRBV6-1,.,.
TGTGCCAGCAGCTTGACGGGATTTGGGGTAGATACGCAGTATTTT,CASSLTGFGVDTQYF,TRBJ2-3,TRBV5-4,.,.
TGTGCCAGCAGCTTGACCCTGTACTCTGGAAACACCATATATTTT,CASSLTLYSGNTIYF,TRBJ1-3,TRBV5-6,.,once
TGTGCCAGCAGTGTAGGGAACAAAAACATTCAGTACTTC,CASSVGNKNIQYF,TRBJ2-4,TRBV7-2,.,.
TGTGCCAGCAGACCCTTAAGGCCCCGGGGCGATGAGCAGTTCTTC,CASRPLRPRGDEQFF,TRBJ2-1,TRBV6-5,.,.
TGTGCCAGTAGTCTGGACAGTCGCCTCTATAATTCACCCCTCCACTTT,CASSLDSRLYNSPLHF,TRBJ1-6,TRBV19,.,.
TGTGCCAGCAGTCTAGGGACAACTTATAGCAATCAGCCCCAGCATTTT,CASSLGTTYSNQPQHF,TRBJ1-5,TRBV6-8,.,.
TGTGCCAGCTCGCAGGACAGGGTCTTCACTGAAGCTTTCTTT,CASSQDRVFTEAFF,TRBJ1-1,TRBV18,TRBD1,.
TGTGCCATCAGTGAGCAGGGCGTCTATGGCTACACCTTC,CAISEQGVYGYTF,TRBJ1-2,TRBV10-3,.,.
TGTGCCAGCAGCTTAAGCCGGCAGGGGGATGGCTACACCTTC,CASSLSRQGDGYTF,TRBJ1-2,TRBV7-3,TRBD1,many
TGCGCCAGCAGCCAAGCAGAAGGGCCCGATACGCAGTATTTT,CASSQAEGPDTQYF,TRBJ2-3,TRBV4-3,.,.
TGCGCCAGCAGTGAGTCGGGAGGGAACGAGCAGTACTTC,CASSESGGNEQYF,TRBJ2-7,TRBV10-1,TRBD2,.
TGTGCCAGCACCAATTTGAGGGGGGAGCTGTTTTTT,CASTNLRGELFF,TRBJ2-2,TRBV27,.,.
TGTGCCAGCAGCTTAGAAGGAGGTTGGACAGGGGCGAACTACGAGCAGTACTTC,CASSLEGGWTGANYEQYF,TRBJ2-7,TRBV7-6,TRBD1,.
TGTGCCAGCAGTTCAGGACCCTACGAGCAGTACTTC,CASSSGPYEQYF,TRBJ2-7,TRBV7-9,.,.
TGTGCCAGCAGCTTAGTGGGGAAGGGTGGCTACACCTTC,CASSLVGKGGYTF,TRBJ1-2,TRBV7-2,.,.
TGTGCTAGTACACCCTTTAACTATGGCTACACCTTC,CASTPFNYGYTF,TRBJ1-2,TRBV12-5,.,.
TGTGCCAGCTCACCACCGACCGGGGGGGGCAACGAGCAGTACTTC,CASSPPTGGGNEQYF,TRBJ2-7,TRBV18,TRBD2,.
TGTGCCAGTAGTATCGGGAGACTTCGGGGGGAGCCCCAGCATTTT,CASSIGRLRGEPQHF,TRBJ1-5,TRBV19,.,.
TGTGCCAGCAGCTTTTTTGGACAGGGGAACACTGAAGCTTTCTTT,CASSFFGQGNTEAFF,TRBJ1-1,TRBV7-8,TRBD1,.
TGTGCCAGCAGTTTACTCGGCGGCACAGATACGCAGTATTTT,CASSLLGGTDTQYF,TRBJ2-3,TRBV27,.,.
TGTGCCAGCTCACCCAGCGGTACCAATGGACCCCAGCATTTT,CASSPSGTNGPQHF,TRBJ1-5,TRBV18,.,few
TGCGCCAGCAGCCAGTATTATAGGGGCGACGGAAGGCCCCAGCATTTT,CASSQYYRGDGRPQHF,TRBJ1-5,TRBV4-1,.,.
TGTGCCAGCACCAGACAGGGTTGGGCCGGGGAGCTGTTTTTT,CASTRQGWAGELFF,TRBJ2-2,TRBV27,TRBD1,.
TGTGCCAGCAGCGTAGCGGACAGGGGGGTCTCTTTCTTT,CASSVADRGVSFF,TRBJ1-1,TRBV9,TRBD1,.
TGTGCCAGCAGCAACAGGGACTCTGGAAACACCATATATTTT,CASSNRDSGNTIYF,TRBJ1-3,TRBV11-3,.,.
TGTGCCTGGAGAAGGACAGGGCCATCCTCCGAGCAGTACTTC,CAWRRTGPSSEQYF,TRBJ2-7,TRBV30,TRBD1,.
TGCGCCAGTAGACCAACCTCACTTGATAACACTGAAGCTTTCTTT,CASRPTSLDNTEAFF,TRBJ1-1,TRBV4-1,.,.
TGTGCTAGTGGTTTGGGAAACACCGGGGAGCTGTTTTTT,CASGLGNTGELFF,TRBJ2-2,TRBV12-5,.,.
TGTGCCAGCAGCTTAGACTTCTATGGCTACACCTTC,CASSLDFYGYTF,TRBJ1-2,TRBV7-9,.,few
TGTGCCAGCAGCTCAATGTCACAGCCAAATCAGCCCCAGCATTTT,CASSSMSQPNQPQHF,TRBJ1-5,TRBV5-6,.,.
TGTGCCATCAGTAATGGAAATGAAAAACTGTTTTTT,CAISNGNEKLFF,TRBJ1-4,TRBV10-3,.,.
TGCGCCAGCAGCCAAGATGAGGAGGTCGGGTGGCAAGAGACCCAGTACTTC,CASSQDEEVGWQETQYF,TRBJ2-5,TRBV4-1,.,.
TGTGCCAGCAGACCCCATCTACTTAAACCTGACGATGGCTACACCTTC,CASRPHLLKPDDGYTF,TRBJ1-2,TRBV19,.,.
TGTGCCAGCAGCCTCGGACAGAAAGAGACCCAGTACTTC,CASSLGQKETQYF,TRBJ2-5,TRBV11-2,.,.
TGTGCCAGCTCACCGCGCACAGGGTCAGGAAACACCATATATTTT,CASSPRTGSGNTIYF,TRBJ1-3,TRBV18,.,.
TGTGCCAGCAGTTACTCGCACAGGGATGTCGTCTACACCTTC,CASSYSHRDVVYTF,TRBJ1-2,TRBV6-5,.,.
TGTGCCAGTAGTCATACAACGAACACTGAAGCTTTCTTT,CASSHTTNTEAFF,TRBJ1-1,TRBV19,.,.
TGTGCCAGCAGCCCCTCACATATAAGCTCCTACGAGCAGTACTTC,CASSPSHISSYEQYF,TRBJ2-7,TRBV7-6,.,.
TGTGCCAGCAGCTTAGTTCTTGGGGTGACTCGGGCGCATGGCTACACCTTC,CASSLVLGVTRAHGYTF,TRBJ1-2,TRBV7-8,.,few
TGCGCCAGCAGCCAAGGTATCCGGGAGTCATATGGCTACACCTTC,CASSQGIRESYGYTF,TRBJ1-2,TRBV4-3,.,.
TGTGCCATCAGTGAGGTCCGCTATGGCTACACCTTC,CAISEVRYGYTF,TRBJ1-2,TRBV10-3,.,.
TGTGCCAGCAGTTTACGGACCTTAAACACTGAAGCTTTCTTT,CASSLRTLNTEAFF,TRBJ1-1,TRBV27,.,.
TGTGCCAGCAGCTTTCGACAGGGGCCCTCCTACGAGCAGTACTTC,CASSFRQGPSYEQYF,TRBJ2-7,TRBV5-6,TRBD1,.
TGTGCCAGCAGCTCGACAGGGACCAGCTATGGCTACACCTTC,CASSSTGTSYGYTF,TRBJ1-2,TRBV9,TRBD1,few
TGTGCCTGGAGTGGAAACACCATATATTTT,CAWSGNTIYF,TRBJ1-3,TRBV30,.,.
TGTGCCAGCAGTCCAAACGCTCTAAGGAATCAGCCCCAGCATTTT,CASSPNALRNQPQHF,TRBJ1-5,TRBV2,.,.
TGTGCCAGCAGCAAAGTCTCATGGGGCTTAGGTTACAATGAGCAGTTCTTC,CASSKVSWGLGYNEQFF,TRBJ2-1,TRBV11-3,.,.